The 23 T cell receptor beta chains below were found in one sample sequenced in a study of blood T cell repertoires in COVID-19. Repertoires were generated with immunoSEQ multiplex PCR, while TCRdb's copy carries only in-frame clones and drops some. There are about 230,000 clones in the sample; just over 85% occur only once, and around a tenth lies in the top ten. The source material was peripheral blood. These receptors originate from a man between 45 and 60 years old with COVID-19, enrolled during active disease.

The genes are TRBV7-2 and TRBJ2-1; 14 bases are shared with TRBD2. The CDR3 consists of 17 residues. The J segment lost 7 bases and the V segment lost 5 bases, leaving 10 bases of the junction unmatched. Germline lookup yields CDR1 SGHTA and CDR2 FQGNSA. CDR3 nucleotide sequence: TGTGCCAGCAGCGGCCCATTCGGGACTAGCGGGAGTAATGAGCAGTTCTTC. Amino acid sequence: CASSGPFGTSGSNEQFF.

This chain connects TRBV18 to TRBJ2-2; D is unresolved. There are 13 residues in the CDR3. In germline, CDR1 is KGHSH, CDR2 LQKENI. V was pared by 3 bases and J by 6 bases, with 8 bases between. The CDR3 spells CASSPTDAGELFF. CDR3 sequence (DNA): TGTGCCAGCTCACCCACAGATGCCGGGGAGCTGTTTTTT.

This chain uses TRBV7-3 with TRBJ1-2; D is unclear. The CDR3 loop spans 15 amino acids. Trimming stripped 5 bases from V and 6 bases from J, with 19 bases between. Germline assignment: CDR1 SGHTA and CDR2 FQGTGA. CDR3 amino acids: CASSPHTGDMDGYTF. The CDR3 DNA is TGTGCCAGCAGCCCCCACACGGGAGACATGGATGGCTACACCTTC.

The V call is TRBV6-5, the J call TRBJ2-1; TRBD1 is a possible D gene (6 bases). V shed 6 bases and J shed 3 bases, with 15 bases lying between them. CDR1 MNHEY and CDR2 SVGAGI come from the germline V gene. The CDR3 length is 15 residues. CDR3 in DNA: TGTGCCAGCAGGTGGGGGACACATGGCTACAATGAGCAGTTCTTC. Translated: CASRWGTHGYNEQFF.

This chain joins TRBV5-6 and TRBJ1-2, with TRBD1 as a possible D gene (5 bases). V gave up 4 bases and J gave up 3 bases, with 22 bases separating them. Germline V lookup: CDR1 SGHDT, CDR2 YYEEEE. CDR3 length equals 17 residues. CDR3 sequence: CASSPITRPGKDYGYTF. The CDR3 nucleotides are TGTGCCAGCAGCCCTATAACGCGTCCAGGGAAAGACTATGGCTACACCTTC.

The V and J genes are TRBV30 and TRBJ2-3; D is ambiguous. This CDR3 has 11 amino acids. Looked up from germline, CDR1 is GTSNPN and CDR2 is SVGIG (reference sequence). Between the trimmed V and J ends, which lost 5 bases and 0 bases, there was a span of 3 bases. The CDR3 nucleotides are TGTGCCTGGTCTAGCACAGATACGCAGTATTTT. It is translated as CAWSSTDTQYF.

In the case of this clone: At one boundary the junction diverges from the germline segment, which might be a read error. The chain links TRBV2 to TRBJ1-3, with D maybe TRBD1 (6 bases). This CDR3 is built from 14 residues. Per germline, CDR1 SNHLY and CDR2 FYNNEI. The CDR3 here is CASREGGVGNTIYF. The CDR3, as DNA: TGTGCCAGCAGGGAAGGGGGGGTTGGAAACACCATATATTTT. The full variable domain, completed using reference TRBV2 and TRBJ1-3, is EPEVTQTPSHQVTQMGQEVILRCVPISNHLYFYWYRQILGQKVEFLVSFYNNEISEKSEIFDDQFSVERPDGSNFTLKIRSTKLEDSAMYFCASREGGVGNTIYFGEGSWLTVV.

The chain carries TRBV5-1 and TRBJ2-7, with 9 bases aligning to TRBD2. V shed 4 bases, J shed 4 bases, and the junction held 6 bases outside the gene matches. CDR1 and CDR2 from the germline V gene are SGHRS and YFSETQ. The length of the CDR3 is 14 residues. Written as DNA, the CDR3 is TGCGCCAGCAGCCTAAGGACTAGCGCATACGAGCAGTACTTC. Amino acid sequence: CASSLRTSAYEQYF.

The V call is TRBV18, the J call TRBJ2-5; TRBD1 is a possible D gene (6 bases). The V end was cut by 4 bases, the J end by 1 base, with 7 bases between. Germline V gene lookup returns CDR1 KGHSH and CDR2 LQKENI. This CDR3 has 13 residues. This CDR3 reads CASSQTGQETQYF. The CDR3 DNA reads TGTGCCAGCTCACAGACAGGCCAAGAGACCCAGTACTTC. Complete variable domain (other parts from reference TRBV18 and TRBJ2-5): NAGVMQNPRHLVRRRGQEARLRCSPMKGHSHVYWYRQLPEEGLKFMVYLQKENIIDESGMPKERFSAEFPKEGPSILRIQQVVRGDSAAYFCASSQTGQETQYFGPGTRLLVL.

This clone occurred once. The V gene is TRBV2, the J gene TRBJ2-1; tentative D call: TRBD2 (7 bases). Trimming left V 6 bases short and J 0 bases short, with 30 bases between. Germline V gene lookup returns CDR1 SNHLY and CDR2 FYNNEI. This CDR3 region has 21 residues. For the CDR3, the DNA is TGTGCCAGCAGCGAAAGTCAATGGGGGGGCCGGACGTTTAGCTCCTACAATGAGCAGTTCTTC. Residues: CASSESQWGGRTFSSYNEQFF.

The V gene is TRBV3-1 (or the pseudogene TRBV3-2), the J gene TRBJ2-7; D possibly corresponds to TRBD2 (6 bases). Per germline, CDR1 LGHDT and CDR2 YNNKEL (reference sequence). Between the trimmed V and J ends, which lost 1 base and 0 bases, there was a span of 19 bases. This CDR3 has 18 residues. The CDR3 is CASSQGFRLEPSSYEQYF. CDR3 nucleotide sequence: TGTGCCAGCAGCCAAGGGTTCCGACTAGAACCAAGCTCCTACGAGCAGTACTTC.

In this sample, this clone turned up a few times. This chain uses TRBV28 with TRBJ2-3; TRBD2 agrees at 13 bases. CDR3 length: 15 residues. CDR1 and CDR2 from the germline V gene are MDHEN and SYDVKM. V lost 6 bases and J lost 6; bases outside the gene matches: 6. This CDR3 reads CASRLTSGGADTQYF. The CDR3 bases are TGTGCCAGCAGGTTAACTAGCGGGGGGGCGGATACGCAGTATTTT. Complete variable domain (other parts from reference TRBV28 and TRBJ2-3): DVKVTQSSRYLVKRTGEKVFLECVQDMDHENMFWYRQDPGLGLRLIYFSYDVKMKEKGDIPEGYSVSREKKERFSLILESASTNQTSMYLCASRLTSGGADTQYFGPGTRLTVL.

The chain joins TRBV5-1 to TRBJ2-2, with 8 bases aligning to TRBD2. Trimming removed 6 bases from V and 6 bases from J; junction bases left unmatched: 7. Looked up from germline, CDR1 is SGHRS and CDR2 is YFSETQ. The CDR3 is 14 residues long. CDR3 DNA: TGCGCCAGCACGAGACTAGCGCAGGCCGGGGAGCTGTTTTTT. Its protein is CASTRLAQAGELFF.

This chain links TRBV19 with TRBJ1-5; 12 bases match TRBD1. The CDR3 sequence is 15 residues long. The germline V gene encodes CDR1 LNHDA and CDR2 SQIVND (reference sequence). The V segment lost 4 bases and the J segment 6 bases; nucleotides outside the gene matches: 4. This CDR3 reads CASSTGQGAGQPQHF. In nucleotides, the CDR3 is TGTGCCAGTAGTACGGGACAGGGGGCAGGTCAGCCCCAGCATTTT. The full variable domain, its missing parts supplied by reference TRBV19 and TRBJ1-5, is DGGITQSPKYLFRKEGQNVTLSCEQNLNHDAMYWYRQDPGQGLRLIYYSQIVNDFQKGDIAEGYSVSREKKESFPLTVTSAQKNPTAFYLCASSTGQGAGQPQHFGDGTRLSIL.

The chain joins TRBV6-5 to TRBJ2-1; TRBD1 aligns across 9 bases. The trim removed 0 bases at V and 6 bases at J, leaving 6 bases unmatched. Germline CDR1 reads MNHEY; CDR2 reads SVGAGI. This CDR3 region has 16 residues. The CDR3 protein is CASSYSRTGAGNEQFF. CDR3 bases: TGTGCCAGCAGTTACTCGAGGACAGGGGCGGGCAATGAGCAGTTCTTC.

A single count supports this clone. A read error is possible here, since a much larger clone lies one base away. The genes are TRBV24-1 and TRBJ1-5, with 10 bases identical to TRBD1. With V trimmed by 3 bases and J by 3 bases, 4 bases remained unmatched. Germline V gene lookup returns CDR1 KGHDR and CDR2 SFDVKD. CDR3 length equals 16 residues. The CDR3 nucleotides read TGTGCCACCAGTGATCCCGGGACAGGGGACAATCAGCCCCAGCATTTT. Residues: CATSDPGTGDNQPQHF.

V is TRBV6-5 and J is TRBJ2-7; tentatively, D is TRBD2 (5 bases). Between the trimmed V and J ends, which lost 2 bases and 0 bases, there was a span of 14 bases. CDR1 and CDR2 from the germline V gene are MNHEY and SVGAGI. This CDR3 region has 16 residues. The CDR3 spells CASSYLSGGLSYEQYF. In DNA form, the CDR3 reads TGTGCCAGCAGTTACCTGTCGGGTGGACTCTCCTACGAGCAGTACTTC.

The gene calls are TRBV7-2 and TRBJ2-5; D might be TRBD2 (5 bases). The germline V gene encodes CDR1 SGHTA and CDR2 FQGNSA. The CDR3 loop spans 13 amino acids. The ends were cut back, 3 bases at V and 5 bases at J, with 10 bases in the middle. The CDR3 loop is CASSFVERETQYF. The CDR3 DNA sequence: TGTGCCAGCAGCTTCGTGGAGCGGGAGACCCAGTACTTC.

The rearrangement links TRBV19 to TRBJ1-2; 9 nucleotides align to TRBD1. The CDR3 runs to 14 residues. V lost 4 bases and J lost 12; bases outside the gene matches: 12. Germline values: CDR1 LNHDA, CDR2 SQIVND (reference sequence). The CDR3 DNA is TGTGCCAGTAGTACAGCCGGGACAGGGACGGAAAACACCTTC. This encodes CASSTAGTGTENTF.

This clone was found once. The gene calls are TRBV19 and TRBJ1-1, with D perhaps TRBD1 (6 bases). V lost 1 base to trimming and J lost 3 bases, with 12 bases between them. CDR1 LNHDA and CDR2 SQIVND come from the germline V gene (reference sequence). The CDR3 contains 15 residues. CDR3 region: CASSIVGGVYTEAFF. CDR3 DNA sequence: TGTGCCAGTAGTATAGTTGGGGGCGTGTACACTGAAGCTTTCTTT.

CDR3 residues: CASSLVLAGVFYEQYF. Here the CDR3 DNA reads TGCGCCAGCAGCTTGGTACTAGCGGGAGTTTTCTACGAGCAGTACTTC. The V and J genes are TRBV5-1 and TRBJ2-7, with 11 bases matching TRBD2. The CDR3 runs to 16 residues. The V gene's germline CDR1 is SGHRS and CDR2 YFSETQ. The V segment lost 0 bases and the J segment 3 bases; nucleotides outside the gene matches: 5.

This sequence joins TRBV18 and TRBJ2-1; TRBD2 aligns across 7 bases. Looked up from germline, CDR1 is KGHSH and CDR2 is LQKENI. After removal of 6 bases from V and 4 bases from J, the junction contained 3 bases not matched to a gene. CDR3 length: 13 residues. CDR3 in amino acids: CASSGTTYNEQFF. As DNA, the CDR3 is TGTGCCAGCTCTGGGACTACTTACAATGAGCAGTTCTTC.

The chain links TRBV27 to TRBJ2-3; D is ambiguous. Germline values: CDR1 MNHEY, CDR2 SMNVEV (reference sequence). CDR3 length: 16 amino acids. V lost 8 bases and J 0 bases, leaving 18 bases between the germline ends. The CDR3 DNA is TGTGCCAGCCGGAACCTAAAGATAGCTAGCACAGATACGCAGTATTTT. This codes for CASRNLKIASTDTQYF.